Listed below are T cell receptor beta chains from one sample, sequenced in a study of early T cells in non-severe SARS-CoV-2 infection. TCRdb itself ran the 5' RACE reads through MiXCR, one entry per CDR3 protein. The sample lists tens of thousands of distinct CDR3 sequences; approximately 10% were seen once. Sequenced sample: whole blood. The receptor source for this set is an adult who was a healthcare worker with PCR-confirmed SARS-CoV-2 infection or an uninfected control (not recorded which). Each CDR3 is given without its conserved first and last residue.

J: TRBJ2-2
V: TRBV29-1
CDR3: STGLAGGYTGELF

J: TRBJ2-5
V: TRBV11-2
CDR3: VSSTDRGPETQY

J: TRBJ2-3
V: TRBV7-2
CDR3: ASSLGGSSGGTDTQY

J: TRBJ2-1
V: TRBV20-1
CDR3: SAEGGGSSYNEQF

J: TRBJ2-3
V: TRBV6-1
CDR3: ASTKGAGADTLY

J: TRBJ2-7
V: TRBV29-1
CDR3: SVHEDGEQY

J: TRBJ2-5
V: TRBV11-3
CDR3: ASSTGRTSGTEETQY

J: TRBJ1-1
V: TRBV12-3/TRBV12-4
CDR3: ASSLPDRWNTEAF

J: TRBJ2-1
V: TRBV11-2
CDR3: ASSSYGTSGNEQF

J: TRBJ1-4
V: TRBV7-2
CDR3: ASSLGRATNEKLF

J: TRBJ2-7
V: TRBV20-1
CDR3: SAAGTTYEQY

J: TRBJ2-5
V: TRBV25-1
CDR3: ASSQGDRAAETQY

J: TRBJ1-1
V: TRBV29-1
CDR3: SGSFANTEAF

J: TRBJ2-3
V: TRBV20-1
CDR3: SASPLGKDTQY

J: TRBJ2-5
V: TRBV29-1
CDR3: SVAQGNPRTQY

J: TRBJ2-5
V: TRBV6-5
CDR3: ASRATGAETQY

J: TRBJ2-5
V: TRBV29-1
CDR3: SVTGVEKTQY

J: TRBJ2-3
V: TRBV2
CDR3: ASSEVTSGVATDTQY

J: TRBJ1-6
V: TRBV14
CDR3: ASSQVGVPSPLH

J: TRBJ2-1
V: TRBV6-2/TRBV6-3
CDR3: ASSPTSIGEQF

J: TRBJ2-1
V: TRBV10-3
CDR3: AISERGLGLNEQF

J: TRBJ2-7
V: TRBV30
CDR3: AWSVLGNEQY

J: TRBJ2-5
V: TRBV5-1
CDR3: ASSLNNGETQY

J: TRBJ2-1
V: TRBV12-3/TRBV12-4
CDR3: ASTTSYNEQF

J: TRBJ2-2
V: TRBV20-1
CDR3: SARTSGSHTGELF

J: TRBJ2-1
V: TRBV6-5
CDR3: ASGYGVRYEQF

J: TRBJ2-1
V: TRBV20-1
CDR3: SARDSRLAGGPYNEQF

J: TRBJ2-1
V: TRBV5-8
CDR3: ASSLESDNEQF

J: TRBJ1-1
V: TRBV6-2/TRBV6-3
CDR3: ASSSGQGSTEAF

J: TRBJ2-1
V: TRBV20-1
CDR3: SARVPSYNEQF

J: TRBJ2-3
V: TRBV19
CDR3: ASRDRSTDTQY

J: TRBJ1-1
V: TRBV7-8
CDR3: ASSLRGRHTEAF

J: TRBJ2-5
V: TRBV18
CDR3: ASSPLRTGQETQY

J: TRBJ2-1
V: TRBV27
CDR3: ASRMGGALF

J: TRBJ2-5
V: TRBV24-1
CDR3: ATSDPKLAGGETQY

J: TRBJ1-1
V: TRBV29-1
CDR3: STDRGSRTEAF

J: TRBJ2-3
V: TRBV5-1
CDR3: ASSSQTGGTDTQY